Listed below are T cell receptor beta chains from one sample, sequenced in a study of CD8 T cells in Susac syndrome. TCRdb ran MiXCR on the immunoSEQ multiplex PCR reads and lists one entry per CDR3 protein. The sample lists some 240,000 distinct CDR3 sequences, about 96% occurring once. The source material was CD4+ T cells from PBMCs. These receptors were obtained from a human donor with Susac syndrome. Each CDR3 is given with its conserved first and last residue. Each record gives: V gene, J gene, D gene, clone size, CDR3 protein, CDR3 DNA. The D gene is left open where the match is weak. Expanded clones get a size class; other rows say once, few or many, or leave the size out.

V gene: TRBV20-1; J gene: TRBJ2-4; D gene: NA; clone size: once; CDR3 protein: CSARFVENIQYF; CDR3 DNA: TGCAGTGCTAGATTTGTCGAAAACATTCAGTACTTC
V gene: TRBV28; J gene: TRBJ2-2; D gene: TRBD1; clone size: NA; CDR3 protein: CASSLGTATNTGELFF; CDR3 DNA: TGTGCCAGCAGTTTAGGGACAGCCACGAACACCGGGGAGCTGTTTTTT
V gene: TRBV20-1; J gene: TRBJ2-3; D gene: NA; clone size: NA; CDR3 protein: CSATGSTDTQYF; CDR3 DNA: TGCAGTGCAACCGGGTCTACAGATACGCAGTATTTT
V gene: TRBV7-9; J gene: TRBJ2-1; D gene: TRBD2; clone size: NA; CDR3 protein: CASSQPGLALNEQFF; CDR3 DNA: TGTGCCAGCAGCCAACCCGGACTAGCGCTCAATGAGCAGTTCTTC
V gene: TRBV25-1; J gene: TRBJ1-5; D gene: TRBD1; clone size: few; CDR3 protein: CASSGQGGQPQHF; CDR3 DNA: TGTGCCAGCAGTGGCCAGGGGGGTCAGCCCCAGCATTTT
V gene: TRBV11-3; J gene: TRBJ2-2; D gene: NA; clone size: NA; CDR3 protein: CASSLVGRVHTGELFF; CDR3 DNA: TGTGCCAGCAGCTTAGTAGGCAGGGTCCACACCGGGGAGCTGTTTTTT
V gene: TRBV29-1; J gene: TRBJ2-1; D gene: NA; clone size: NA; CDR3 protein: CSVMYTGEQFF; CDR3 DNA: TGCAGCGTTATGTATACAGGGGAGCAGTTCTTC
V gene: TRBV29-1; J gene: TRBJ2-3; D gene: NA; clone size: NA; CDR3 protein: CSIRGEGTDTQYF; CDR3 DNA: TGCAGCATCAGGGGAGAAGGCACAGATACGCAGTATTTT
V gene: TRBV20-1; J gene: TRBJ2-5; D gene: NA; clone size: NA; CDR3 protein: CSATGGHQETQYF; CDR3 DNA: TGCAGTGCTACCGGGGGGCACCAAGAGACCCAGTACTTC
V gene: TRBV29-1; J gene: TRBJ2-3; D gene: TRBD2; clone size: once; CDR3 protein: CSVDAGELAGNTDTQYF; CDR3 DNA: TGCAGCGTTGATGCGGGGGAACTAGCGGGGAACACAGATACGCAGTATTTT
V gene: TRBV6-5; J gene: TRBJ2-5; D gene: NA; clone size: NA; CDR3 protein: CASSRNGQQETQYF; CDR3 DNA: TGTGCCAGCAGCCGCAATGGACAGCAAGAGACCCAGTACTTC
V gene: TRBV7-3; J gene: TRBJ2-1; D gene: NA; clone size: once; CDR3 protein: CASSLFGEQFF; CDR3 DNA: TGTGCCAGCAGCTTATTCGGTGAGCAGTTCTTC
V gene: TRBV7-2; J gene: TRBJ2-7; D gene: NA; clone size: NA; CDR3 protein: CASSLESRVYEQYF; CDR3 DNA: TGTGCCAGCAGCTTAGAGAGCCGGGTGTACGAGCAGTACTTC
V gene: TRBV30; J gene: TRBJ2-1; D gene: TRBD1; clone size: NA; CDR3 protein: CAWARDRDHEQFF; CDR3 DNA: TGTGCCTGGGCCCGGGACAGGGACCATGAGCAGTTCTTC
V gene: TRBV24-1; J gene: TRBJ2-5; D gene: TRBD1; clone size: NA; CDR3 protein: CATGQGAEETQYF; CDR3 DNA: TGTGCCACCGGACAGGGGGCGGAAGAGACCCAGTACTTC
V gene: TRBV7-8; J gene: TRBJ2-4; D gene: TRBD1; clone size: NA; CDR3 protein: CASSLGTGVSDIQYF; CDR3 DNA: TGTGCCAGCAGCTTAGGGACAGGGGTTTCGGACATTCAGTACTTC
V gene: TRBV11-3; J gene: TRBJ2-5; D gene: TRBD1; clone size: NA; CDR3 protein: CASGNRGSGETQYF; CDR3 DNA: TGTGCCAGCGGAAACAGGGGGTCGGGGGAGACCCAGTACTTC
V gene: TRBV12-3/TRBV12-4; J gene: TRBJ2-5; D gene: NA; clone size: once; CDR3 protein: CASSRPAHARETQYF; CDR3 DNA: TGTGCCAGCAGCCGCCCGGCACACGCTCGCGAGACCCAGTACTTC
V gene: TRBV7-9; J gene: TRBJ2-5; D gene: TRBD1; clone size: NA; CDR3 protein: CASSPARGRAQYF; CDR3 DNA: TGTGCCAGCAGCCCGGCCAGGGGGCGGGCCCAGTACTTC
V gene: TRBV20-1; J gene: TRBJ2-5; D gene: NA; clone size: once; CDR3 protein: CSARGEADLKTQYF; CDR3 DNA: TGCAGTGCGCGAGGGGAGGCGGACCTGAAGACCCAGTACTTC
V gene: TRBV2; J gene: TRBJ2-6; D gene: TRBD1; clone size: NA; CDR3 protein: CASSPDRAGANVLTF; CDR3 DNA: TGTGCCAGCAGTCCAGACAGGGCTGGGGCCAACGTCCTGACTTTC
V gene: TRBV24-1; J gene: TRBJ1-5; D gene: NA; clone size: NA; CDR3 protein: CATSPSGFDQPQHF; CDR3 DNA: TGTGCCACCTCCCCTTCCGGGTTCGATCAGCCCCAGCATTTT
V gene: TRBV29-1; J gene: TRBJ2-2; D gene: TRBD1; clone size: NA; CDR3 protein: CSASGQLNTGELFF; CDR3 DNA: TGCAGCGCCTCGGGACAGTTGAACACCGGGGAGCTGTTTTTT
V gene: TRBV12-2; J gene: TRBJ2-1; D gene: NA; clone size: once; CDR3 protein: CASRPGPNEQFF; CDR3 DNA: TGTGCAAGTCGCCCAGGCCCCAATGAGCAGTTCTTC
V gene: TRBV7-8; J gene: TRBJ2-2; D gene: NA; clone size: NA; CDR3 protein: CASSLRVGELFF; CDR3 DNA: TGTGCCAGCAGCTTACGGGTCGGGGAGCTGTTTTTT
V gene: TRBV20-1; J gene: TRBJ1-5; D gene: NA; clone size: NA; CDR3 protein: CSAMQGSQPQHF; CDR3 DNA: TGCAGTGCTATGCAGGGGTCTCAGCCCCAGCATTTT
V gene: TRBV4-2; J gene: TRBJ1-1; D gene: TRBD1; clone size: NA; CDR3 protein: CASSHHRQTGGDMNTEAFF; CDR3 DNA: TGTGCCAGCAGCCATCACCGGCAGACAGGGGGCGATATGAACACTGAAGCTTTCTTT
V gene: TRBV2; J gene: TRBJ2-2; D gene: NA; clone size: NA; CDR3 protein: CASSPKAGTGELFF; CDR3 DNA: TGTGCCAGCAGCCCCAAGGCAGGGACCGGGGAGCTGTTTTTT
V gene: TRBV3-1; J gene: TRBJ1-5; D gene: NA; clone size: once; CDR3 protein: CASSPREGNQPQHF; CDR3 DNA: TGTGCCAGCAGCCCCCGTGAGGGGAATCAGCCCCAGCATTTT
V gene: TRBV10-3; J gene: TRBJ2-1; D gene: NA; clone size: once; CDR3 protein: CAISPGSGNEQFF; CDR3 DNA: TGTGCCATCAGTCCCGGGAGTGGGAATGAGCAGTTCTTC
V gene: TRBV20-1; J gene: TRBJ2-5; D gene: TRBD2; clone size: NA; CDR3 protein: CSARDPGGGATQYF; CDR3 DNA: TGCAGTGCTAGAGACCCGGGGGGAGGAGCGACCCAGTACTTC
V gene: TRBV9; J gene: TRBJ2-7; D gene: NA; clone size: NA; CDR3 protein: CASSVGTGPYEQYF; CDR3 DNA: TGTGCCAGCAGCGTAGGCACCGGTCCCTACGAGCAGTACTTC
V gene: TRBV30; J gene: TRBJ1-1; D gene: TRBD1; clone size: once; CDR3 protein: CAWGGQVVAFF; CDR3 DNA: TGTGCCTGGGGTGGACAGGTCGTAGCTTTCTTT
V gene: TRBV11-2; J gene: TRBJ2-7; D gene: NA; clone size: NA; CDR3 protein: CASSPSISLEQYF; CDR3 DNA: TGTGCCAGCAGCCCCTCTATCTCACTAGAGCAGTACTTC
V gene: TRBV25-1; J gene: TRBJ1-2; D gene: NA; clone size: NA; CDR3 protein: CASSMRTVPGVYGYTF; CDR3 DNA: TGTGCCAGCAGTATGCGGACAGTCCCGGGTGTCTATGGCTACACCTTC
V gene: TRBV24-1; J gene: TRBJ2-5; D gene: NA; clone size: NA; CDR3 protein: CATSDFETQYF; CDR3 DNA: TGTGCCACCAGTGATTTCGAGACCCAGTACTTC
V gene: TRBV28; J gene: TRBJ2-3; D gene: NA; clone size: NA; CDR3 protein: CASSPPPGTDTQYF; CDR3 DNA: TGTGCCAGCAGTCCCCCCCCTGGCACAGATACGCAGTATTTT
V gene: TRBV2; J gene: TRBJ2-3; D gene: TRBD2; clone size: NA; CDR3 protein: CASRLAGGADTQYF; CDR3 DNA: TGTGCCAGCAGGTTAGCGGGAGGCGCAGATACGCAGTATTTT
V gene: TRBV27; J gene: TRBJ2-3; D gene: TRBD2; clone size: NA; CDR3 protein: CASSPGTSLDTDTQYF; CDR3 DNA: TGTGCCAGCAGTCCCGGGACTAGCCTCGACACAGATACGCAGTATTTT
V gene: TRBV29-1; J gene: TRBJ2-2; D gene: TRBD2; clone size: NA; CDR3 protein: CSAAGDYPRTGELFF; CDR3 DNA: TGCAGCGCCGCTGGGGACTATCCCAGAACCGGGGAGCTGTTTTTT
V gene: TRBV12-3/TRBV12-4; J gene: TRBJ2-1; D gene: TRBD2; clone size: NA; CDR3 protein: CASAHAGGPSYNEQFF; CDR3 DNA: TGTGCCAGCGCCCACGCGGGGGGACCTTCCTACAATGAGCAGTTCTTC
V gene: TRBV3-1; J gene: TRBJ2-7; D gene: TRBD2; clone size: NA; CDR3 protein: CASSHPQLAGVSEQYF; CDR3 DNA: TGTGCCAGCAGCCATCCCCAACTAGCGGGAGTCTCGGAGCAGTACTTC
V gene: TRBV4-2; J gene: TRBJ2-1; D gene: NA; clone size: NA; CDR3 protein: CASSGLTGVYNEQFF; CDR3 DNA: TGTGCCAGCAGCGGTCTGACGGGAGTCTACAATGAGCAGTTCTTC
V gene: TRBV28; J gene: TRBJ2-1; D gene: TRBD2; clone size: NA; CDR3 protein: CASSLWAGARNEQFF; CDR3 DNA: TGTGCCAGCAGTTTATGGGCGGGAGCACGTAATGAGCAGTTCTTC
V gene: TRBV6-5; J gene: TRBJ2-5; D gene: NA; clone size: NA; CDR3 protein: CASSYVPGGETQYF; CDR3 DNA: TGTGCCAGCAGTTACGTGCCGGGCGGGGAGACCCAGTACTTC
V gene: TRBV9; J gene: TRBJ1-3; D gene: NA; clone size: NA; CDR3 protein: CASSVGTFGNTIYF; CDR3 DNA: TGTGCCAGCAGCGTAGGGACATTCGGAAACACCATATATTTT
V gene: TRBV12-3/TRBV12-4; J gene: TRBJ1-4; D gene: TRBD1; clone size: NA; CDR3 protein: CASSSDRDRTILAEKLFF; CDR3 DNA: TGTGCCAGCAGTTCCGACCGGGACAGGACAATCTTGGCCGAAAAACTGTTTTTT
V gene: TRBV7-9; J gene: TRBJ2-5; D gene: NA; clone size: NA; CDR3 protein: CAVSGTETQYF; CDR3 DNA: TGTGCCGTATCCGGGACGGAGACCCAGTACTTC
V gene: TRBV27; J gene: TRBJ2-5; D gene: NA; clone size: once; CDR3 protein: CASSRMADSQETQYF; CDR3 DNA: TGTGCCAGCAGTAGGATGGCAGACTCACAAGAGACCCAGTACTTC
V gene: TRBV30; J gene: TRBJ2-1; D gene: NA; clone size: NA; CDR3 protein: CAWSVQLREQFF; CDR3 DNA: TGTGCCTGGAGTGTACAGTTGAGGGAGCAGTTCTTC
V gene: TRBV20-1; J gene: TRBJ2-3; D gene: NA; clone size: NA; CDR3 protein: CSTYPTDTQYF; CDR3 DNA: TGCAGCACCTACCCCACAGATACGCAGTATTTT
V gene: TRBV18; J gene: TRBJ2-1; D gene: TRBD2; clone size: NA; CDR3 protein: CASSPSALAANEQFF; CDR3 DNA: TGTGCCAGCTCACCTAGCGCACTAGCGGCCAATGAGCAGTTCTTC
V gene: TRBV24-1; J gene: TRBJ2-1; D gene: TRBD1; clone size: NA; CDR3 protein: CATSDQGVVVF; CDR3 DNA: TGTGCCACCAGTGACCAGGGGGTCGTGGTCTTC
V gene: TRBV25-1; J gene: TRBJ2-7; D gene: NA; clone size: NA; CDR3 protein: CASSEYRTLGQYF; CDR3 DNA: TGTGCCAGCAGTGAATATCGGACCCTAGGGCAGTACTTC
V gene: TRBV11-2; J gene: TRBJ2-5; D gene: NA; clone size: NA; CDR3 protein: CASSIRGTQYF; CDR3 DNA: TGTGCCAGCAGCATCCGTGGGACCCAGTACTTC